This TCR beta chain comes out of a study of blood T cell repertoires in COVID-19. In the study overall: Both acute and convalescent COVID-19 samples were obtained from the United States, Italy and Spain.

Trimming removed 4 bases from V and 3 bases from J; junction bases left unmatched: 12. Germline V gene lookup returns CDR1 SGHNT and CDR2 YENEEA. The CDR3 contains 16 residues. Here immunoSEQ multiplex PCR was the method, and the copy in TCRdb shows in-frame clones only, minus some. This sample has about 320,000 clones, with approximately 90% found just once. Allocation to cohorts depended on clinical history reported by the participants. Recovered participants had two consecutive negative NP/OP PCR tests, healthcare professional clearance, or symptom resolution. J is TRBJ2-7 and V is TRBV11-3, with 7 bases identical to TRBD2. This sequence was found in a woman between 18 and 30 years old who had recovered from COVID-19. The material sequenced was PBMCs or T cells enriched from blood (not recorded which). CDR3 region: CASSSKRGGSNYEQYF. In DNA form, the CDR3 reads TGTGCCAGCAGCTCAAAGCGCGGGGGATCCAACTACGAGCAGTACTTC.